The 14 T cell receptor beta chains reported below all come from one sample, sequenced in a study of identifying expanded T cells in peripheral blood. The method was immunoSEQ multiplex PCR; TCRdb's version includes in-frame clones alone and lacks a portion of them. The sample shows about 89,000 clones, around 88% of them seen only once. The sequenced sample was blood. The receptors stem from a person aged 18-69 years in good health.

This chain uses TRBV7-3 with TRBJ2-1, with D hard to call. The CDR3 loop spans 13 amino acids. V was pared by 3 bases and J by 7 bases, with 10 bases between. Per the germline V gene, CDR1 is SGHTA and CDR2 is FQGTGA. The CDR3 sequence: CASSFSYGNEQFF. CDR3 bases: TGTGCCAGCAGCTTCAGTTATGGGAATGAGCAGTTCTTC.

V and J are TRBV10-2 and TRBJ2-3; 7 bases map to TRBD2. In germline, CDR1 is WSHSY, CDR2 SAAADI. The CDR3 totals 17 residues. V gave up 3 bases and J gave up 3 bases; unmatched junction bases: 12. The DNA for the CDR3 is TGCGCCAGCAGTGATTTTCTCCCCGGGGGAGGGACAGATACGCAGTATTTT. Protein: CASSDFLPGGGTDTQYF.

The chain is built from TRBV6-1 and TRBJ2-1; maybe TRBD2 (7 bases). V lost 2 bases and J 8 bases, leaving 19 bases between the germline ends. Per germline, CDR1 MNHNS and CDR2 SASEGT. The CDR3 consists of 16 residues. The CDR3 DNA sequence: TGTGCCAGCAGTGAACTCCCCGCGGGGGCCCTGGATGAGCAGTTCTTC. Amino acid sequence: CASSELPAGALDEQFF.

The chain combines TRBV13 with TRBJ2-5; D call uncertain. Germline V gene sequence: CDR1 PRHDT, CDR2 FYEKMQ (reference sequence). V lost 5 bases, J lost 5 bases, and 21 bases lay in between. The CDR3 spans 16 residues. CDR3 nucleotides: TGTGCCAGCAGCCCGGGCTCCGCCCTAGGGATGGAGACCCAGTACTTC. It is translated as CASSPGSALGMETQYF.

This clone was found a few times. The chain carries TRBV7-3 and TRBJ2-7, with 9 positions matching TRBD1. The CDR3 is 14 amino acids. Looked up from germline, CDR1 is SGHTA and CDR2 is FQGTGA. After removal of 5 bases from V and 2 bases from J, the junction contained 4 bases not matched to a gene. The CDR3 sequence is CASSNRGHTYEQYF. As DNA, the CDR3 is TGTGCCAGCAGCAACAGGGGGCATACCTACGAGCAGTACTTC.

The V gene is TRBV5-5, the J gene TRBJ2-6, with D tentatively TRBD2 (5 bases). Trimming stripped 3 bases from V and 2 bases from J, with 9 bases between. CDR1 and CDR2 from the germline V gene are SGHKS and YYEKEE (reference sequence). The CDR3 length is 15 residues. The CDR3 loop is CASSSGGPGANVLTF. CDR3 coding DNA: TGTGCCAGCAGCTCAGGAGGCCCTGGGGCCAACGTCCTGACTTTC.

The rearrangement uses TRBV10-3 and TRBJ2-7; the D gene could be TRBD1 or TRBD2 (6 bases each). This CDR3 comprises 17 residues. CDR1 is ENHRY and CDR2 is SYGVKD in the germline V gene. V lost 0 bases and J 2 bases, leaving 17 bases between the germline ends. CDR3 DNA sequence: TGTGCCATCAGTGAGTCGGGTAGAACGGGGGCCCCCTACGAGCAGTACTTC. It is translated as CAISESGRTGAPYEQYF.

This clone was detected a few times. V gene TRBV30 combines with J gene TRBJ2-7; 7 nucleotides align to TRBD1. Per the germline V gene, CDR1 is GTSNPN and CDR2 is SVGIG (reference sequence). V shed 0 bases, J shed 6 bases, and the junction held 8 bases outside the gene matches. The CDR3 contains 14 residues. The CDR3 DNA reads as TGTGCCTGGAGTGTACATAAACCAGGGGGCGAGCAGTACTTC. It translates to CAWSVHKPGGEQYF.

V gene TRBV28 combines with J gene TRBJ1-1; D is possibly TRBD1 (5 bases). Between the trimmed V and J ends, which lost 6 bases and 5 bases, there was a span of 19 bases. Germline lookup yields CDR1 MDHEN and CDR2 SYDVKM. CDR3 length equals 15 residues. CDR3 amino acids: CASSSPIGGGTEAFF. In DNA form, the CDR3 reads TGTGCCAGCAGCTCCCCCATTGGCGGGGGGACTGAAGCTTTCTTT.

CDR3 nucleotides: TGTGCCATCAGCACAGGGCCGGATACGCAGTATTTT. This encodes CAISTGPDTQYF. This rearrangement joins TRBV10-3 to TRBJ2-3, with D possibly TRBD1 on 6 matching bases. From germline, CDR1 is ENHRY and CDR2 SYGVKD. The length of the CDR3 is 12 residues. The V end lost 6 bases, the J end lost 6 bases, and 10 bases lay between the germline ends.

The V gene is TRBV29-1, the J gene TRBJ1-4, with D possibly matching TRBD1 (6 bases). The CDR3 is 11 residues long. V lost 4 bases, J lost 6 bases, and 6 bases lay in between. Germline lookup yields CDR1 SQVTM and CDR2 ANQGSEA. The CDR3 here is CSVGQDEKLFF. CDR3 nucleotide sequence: TGCAGCGTTGGACAGGATGAAAAACTGTTTTTT.

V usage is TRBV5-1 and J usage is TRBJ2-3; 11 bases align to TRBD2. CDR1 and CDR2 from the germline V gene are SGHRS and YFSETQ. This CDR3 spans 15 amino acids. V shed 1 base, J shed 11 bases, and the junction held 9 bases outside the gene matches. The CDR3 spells CASSLYSLAGGLQYF. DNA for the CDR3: TGCGCCAGCAGCTTGTACTCGCTAGCGGGGGGATTGCAGTATTTT.

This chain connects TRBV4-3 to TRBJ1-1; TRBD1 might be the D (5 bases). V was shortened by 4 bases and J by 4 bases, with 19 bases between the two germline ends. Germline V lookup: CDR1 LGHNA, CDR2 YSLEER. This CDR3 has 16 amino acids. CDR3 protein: CASSPSGPTGGTEAFF. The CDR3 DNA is TGCGCCAGCAGCCCCTCCGGCCCCACCGGGGGCACTGAAGCTTTCTTT.

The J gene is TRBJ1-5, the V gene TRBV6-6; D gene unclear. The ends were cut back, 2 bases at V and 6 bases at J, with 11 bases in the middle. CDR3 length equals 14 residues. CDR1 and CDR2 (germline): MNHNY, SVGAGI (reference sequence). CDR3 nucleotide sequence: TGTGCCAGCAGTTACGATGGGTCCCCTCAGCCCCAGCATTTT. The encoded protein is CASSYDGSPQPQHF.